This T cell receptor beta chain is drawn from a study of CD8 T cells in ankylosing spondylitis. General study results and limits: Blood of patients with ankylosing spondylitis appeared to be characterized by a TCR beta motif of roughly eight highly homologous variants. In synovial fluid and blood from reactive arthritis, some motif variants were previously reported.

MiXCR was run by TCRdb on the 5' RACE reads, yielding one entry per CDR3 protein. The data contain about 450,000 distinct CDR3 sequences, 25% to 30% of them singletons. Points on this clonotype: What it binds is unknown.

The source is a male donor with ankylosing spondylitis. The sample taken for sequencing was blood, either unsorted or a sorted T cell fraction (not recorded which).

The CDR3 DNA reads as TGTGCCAGCAGCCAAGATTTGGCGGGCCTCGATGGCTACACCTTC. Protein: CASSQDLAGLDGYTF. The rearrangement links TRBV3-1 to TRBJ1-2; D is unclear. In germline, CDR1 is LGHDT, CDR2 YNNKEL (reference sequence). The V and J ends lost 0 bases and 6 bases respectively, with 14 bases between them. This CDR3 has 15 residues.